Presented here are 16 T cell receptor beta chains from one specimen sequenced in a study of blood T cell repertoires in COVID-19. The assay was immunoSEQ multiplex PCR, and TCRdb's table has in-frame clones only and misses some. The repertoire holds around 100,000 clones, with more than 80% as singletons. The source material was peripheral blood. Every receptor here comes from a human donor in a cohort sampled during active COVID-19.

The chain recombines TRBV9 with TRBJ2-1; D might be TRBD2 (5 bases). Germline V gene sequence: CDR1 SGDLS, CDR2 YYNGEE. The CDR3 totals 17 residues. V was cut by 7 bases and J by 1 base, with 21 bases left in between. Written as DNA, the CDR3 is TGTGCCAGCCAACCGAGGGCGGGCCCCGTTTCCTACAATGAGCAGTTCTTC. As protein: CASQPRAGPVSYNEQFF. Filled out from reference TRBV9 and TRBJ2-1, the complete variable domain reads DSGVTQTPKHLITATGQRVTLRCSPRSGDLSVYWYQQSLDQGLQFLIQYYNGEERAKGNILERFSAQQFPDLHSELNLSSLELGDSALYFCASQPRAGPVSYNEQFFGPGTRLTVL.

The rearrangement joins TRBV9 to TRBJ2-7; 9 nucleotides match TRBD1. The ends lost 4 bases at V and 1 base at J; junction bases unmatched: 3. The CDR3 is made up of 14 amino acids. Germline V gene data show CDR1 as SGDLS and CDR2 as YYNGEE. CDR3 in amino acids: CASSRGQGSYEQYF. The CDR3 DNA reads as TGTGCCAGCAGCCGGGGACAGGGATCCTACGAGCAGTACTTC.

The rearrangement links TRBV7-2 to TRBJ2-3; 14 bases agree with TRBD2. The CDR3 is made up of 16 amino acids. The J segment lost 2 bases and the V segment lost 3 bases, leaving 1 base of the junction unmatched. Germline V CDR1 and CDR2: SGHTA, FQGNSA. CDR3 region: CASSLTSGGDTDTQYF. CDR3 coding DNA: TGTGCCAGCAGCTTGACTAGCGGGGGGGACACAGATACGCAGTATTTT.

V usage is TRBV19 and J usage is TRBJ2-2; TRBD1 matches 11 bases. V shed 10 bases, J shed 7 bases, and the junction held 8 bases outside the gene matches. CDR3 size: 14 residues. Germline loops: CDR1 LNHDA, CDR2 SQIVND (reference sequence). In DNA form, the CDR3 reads TGTGCCACAACCGGGACAGGGGGTATCGGGGAGCTGTTTTTT. Its protein is CATTGTGGIGELFF.

The V gene is TRBV6-6, the J gene TRBJ1-4, with 7 positions matching TRBD1. Germline V gene lookup returns CDR1 MNHNY and CDR2 SVGAGI (reference sequence). The CDR3 runs 12 residues. With V trimmed by 10 bases and J by 8 bases, 7 bases remained unmatched. CDR3: CATSGTEEKLFF. CDR3 bases: TGTGCCACCTCCGGGACAGAAGAAAAACTGTTTTTT.

This clone was counted a single time. The V call is TRBV5-5, the J call TRBJ1-6, with D tentatively TRBD1 (6 bases). Trimming removed 4 bases at V and 0 bases at J, with 14 bases between. CDR3 length equals 17 residues. CDR1 and CDR2 from the germline V gene are SGHKS and YYEKEE (reference sequence). This CDR3 is CASSVGTLSSYNSPLHF. The CDR3, as DNA: TGTGCCAGCAGCGTTGGGACACTGAGCTCCTATAATTCACCCCTCCACTTT.

The V and J genes are TRBV7-3 and TRBJ2-1, with 7 nucleotides matching TRBD1. Germline V gene sequence: CDR1 SGHTA, CDR2 FQGTGA. The CDR3 totals 15 residues. The V gene end was trimmed by 4 bases and the J gene end by 6 bases; junction bases not matched to a gene: 9. Written as DNA, the CDR3 is TGTGCCAGCAGCTCCTCAGGGGGTTGGAGCAATGAGCAGTTCTTC. This codes for CASSSSGGWSNEQFF.

The genes are TRBV5-1 and TRBJ1-1; D gene unclear. V was pared by 0 bases and J by 4 bases, with 7 bases between. Germline assignment: CDR1 SGHRS and CDR2 YFSETQ. This CDR3 is 13 amino acids long. The CDR3 nucleotides read TGCGCCAGCAGCTTGGAACCGGGCACTGAAGCTTTCTTT. Translation gives CASSLEPGTEAFF.

The genes are TRBV7-9 and TRBJ1-1; TRBD1 matches 8 bases. The germline gives CDR1 SEHNR, CDR2 FQNEAQ (reference sequence). Trimming took 2 bases from V and 1 from J; bases not matched to a gene: 6. This CDR3 contains 16 residues. CDR3 DNA sequence: TGTGCCAGCAGCTTAAAGGGACAGGTGAAGAACACTGAAGCTTTCTTT. Encoded protein: CASSLKGQVKNTEAFF.

The chain has TRBV30 and TRBJ1-3; D possibly corresponds to TRBD1 (5 bases). The CDR3 spans 15 residues. The germline V gene encodes CDR1 GTSNPN and CDR2 SVGIG (reference sequence). Trimming stripped 1 base from V and 0 bases from J, with 10 bases between. CDR3 in amino acids: CAWSEDGHSGNTIYF. The DNA for the CDR3 is TGTGCCTGGAGTGAGGACGGACACTCTGGAAACACCATATATTTT.

This clone is a singleton in its sample. The rearrangement joins TRBV11-3 to TRBJ2-7, with TRBD2 identical over 9 bases. The CDR3 covers 15 residues. The junction had 13 bases not matched to a gene; V was cut back by 6 bases and J by 7 bases. Germline CDR1 and CDR2: SGHNT and YENEEA. This CDR3 is CASRATGTSLGEQYF. CDR3 bases: TGTGCCAGCAGGGCGACCGGGACTAGCCTAGGGGAGCAGTACTTC.

The chain joins TRBV19 to TRBJ1-2, with 9 positions matching TRBD1. The CDR3 spans 14 residues. Germline-derived CDR1 and CDR2 are LNHDA and SQIVND (reference sequence). Losses at the gene ends were 9 bases for V and 4 bases for J; bases not matched to a gene: 9. The CDR3 loop reads CASEDRGGGYGYTF. DNA for the CDR3: TGTGCCAGCGAGGACAGGGGCGGTGGCTATGGCTACACCTTC.

This chain uses TRBV7-9 with TRBJ2-6, with D unclear. The germline gives CDR1 SEHNR, CDR2 FQNEAQ (reference sequence). Trimming shortened V by 10 bases and J by 0 bases, and 25 bases separated the two germline ends. The CDR3 extends over 19 amino acids. CDR3 region: CATTITTRSTLSGANVLTF. As DNA, the CDR3 is TGTGCCACCACCATTACCACGCGGTCCACCCTCTCTGGGGCCAACGTCCTGACTTTC.

This chain links TRBV11-2 with TRBJ2-5; no clear D. Germline values: CDR1 SGHAT, CDR2 FQNNGV. CDR3 length: 12 amino acids. V was shortened by 1 base and J by 4 bases, with 4 bases between the two germline ends. CDR3 DNA: TGTGCCAGCAGCTTAGTCGGAGAGACCCAGTACTTC. It is translated as CASSLVGETQYF.

The genes are TRBV2 and TRBJ1-5; no reliable D call. V gave up 7 bases and J gave up 0 bases, with 16 bases separating them. Per the germline V gene, CDR1 is SNHLY and CDR2 is FYNNEI. The length of the CDR3 is 16 residues. CDR3 loop: CASTPQIVGSNQPQHF. As DNA, the CDR3 is TGTGCCAGCACCCCACAGATCGTGGGTAGCAATCAGCCCCAGCATTTT.

V gene TRBV9 combines with J gene TRBJ2-1; 8 bases map to TRBD1. Losses at the gene ends were 3 bases for V and 2 bases for J; bases not matched to a gene: 7. The CDR3 has 16 residues. The germline CDR1 and CDR2 sequences are SGDLS and YYNGEE. CDR3 DNA: TGTGCCAGCAGCGGCTCCACGGGACAGGCCTACAATGAGCAGTTCTTC. Its translation is CASSGSTGQAYNEQFF.